This T cell receptor beta chain was found in a study of T-cell memory formation after mild COVID-19. Study-wide findings and caveats: Most CD4+ clones that shrank were in CM and EM, while CD8+ ones turned up in EMRA.

A single record per CDR3 protein comes from TCRdb applying MiXCR to the 5' RACE reads. The table shows hundreds of thousands of distinct CDR3 sequences, with just over 15% occurring only once. Germline values: CDR1 ENHRY, CDR2 SYGVKD. Trimming took 0 bases from V and 6 from J, leaving 9 bases between them. This CDR3 region has 15 residues. Of note for this clonotype: Its specificity is unknown.

The chain links TRBV10-3 to TRBJ1-6, with a weak D call TRBD1 (5 bases). The sequence was obtained from an adult woman who had mild COVID-19 (a few samples of this study predate the infection). Cell type and time point are not known. The sample taken for sequencing was PBMCs or a T cell subset sorted from them (not recorded which). CDR3 coding DNA: TGTGCCATCAGTGAGTCGGGGCTGGGTAATTCACCCCTCCACTTT. Translation gives CAISESGLGNSPLHF.